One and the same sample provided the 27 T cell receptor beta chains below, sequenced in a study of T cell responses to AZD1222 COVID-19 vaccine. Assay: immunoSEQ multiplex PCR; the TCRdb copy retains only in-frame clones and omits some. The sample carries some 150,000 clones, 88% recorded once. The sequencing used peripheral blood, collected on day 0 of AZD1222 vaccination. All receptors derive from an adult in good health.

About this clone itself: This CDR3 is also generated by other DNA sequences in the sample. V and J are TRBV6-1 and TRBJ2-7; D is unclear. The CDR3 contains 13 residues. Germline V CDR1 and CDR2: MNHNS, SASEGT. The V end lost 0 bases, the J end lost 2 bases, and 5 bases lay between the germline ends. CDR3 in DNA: TGTGCCAGCAGTGAAGCCGGGCCCTACGAGCAGTACTTC. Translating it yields CASSEAGPYEQYF.

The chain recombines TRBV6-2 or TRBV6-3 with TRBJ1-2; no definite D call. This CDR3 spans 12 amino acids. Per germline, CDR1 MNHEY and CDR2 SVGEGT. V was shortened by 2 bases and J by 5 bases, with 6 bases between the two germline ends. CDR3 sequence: CASSYGEYGYTF. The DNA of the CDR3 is TGTGCCAGCAGTTACGGCGAGTATGGCTACACCTTC.

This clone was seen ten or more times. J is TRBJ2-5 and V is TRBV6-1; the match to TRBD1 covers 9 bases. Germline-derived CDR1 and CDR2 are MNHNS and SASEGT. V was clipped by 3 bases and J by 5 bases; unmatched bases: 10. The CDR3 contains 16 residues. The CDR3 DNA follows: TGTGCCAGCAGTGACTACCCCGGGACAGGGTGGGAGACCCAGTACTTC. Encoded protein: CASSDYPGTGWETQYF.

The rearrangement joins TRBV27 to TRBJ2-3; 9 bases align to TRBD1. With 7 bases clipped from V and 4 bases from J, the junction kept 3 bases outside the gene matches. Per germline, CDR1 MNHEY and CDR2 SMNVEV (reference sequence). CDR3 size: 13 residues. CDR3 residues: CASKTGGADTQYF. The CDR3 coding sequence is TGTGCCAGCAAAACAGGGGGCGCAGATACGCAGTATTTT.

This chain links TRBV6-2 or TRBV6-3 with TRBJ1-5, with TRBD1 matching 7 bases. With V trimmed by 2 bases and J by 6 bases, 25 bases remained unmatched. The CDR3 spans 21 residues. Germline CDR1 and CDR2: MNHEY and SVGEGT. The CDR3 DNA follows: TGTGCCAGCAGTTACGAAGTACGTAGGGGGCGAAAACAGGGCTTAGGTCAGCCCCAGCATTTT. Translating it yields CASSYEVRRGRKQGLGQPQHF.

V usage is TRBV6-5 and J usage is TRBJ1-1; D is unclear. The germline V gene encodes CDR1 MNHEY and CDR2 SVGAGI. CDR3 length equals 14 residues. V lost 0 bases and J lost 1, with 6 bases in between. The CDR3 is CASSYSMGNTEAFF. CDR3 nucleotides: TGTGCCAGCAGTTACTCGATGGGGAACACTGAAGCTTTCTTT.

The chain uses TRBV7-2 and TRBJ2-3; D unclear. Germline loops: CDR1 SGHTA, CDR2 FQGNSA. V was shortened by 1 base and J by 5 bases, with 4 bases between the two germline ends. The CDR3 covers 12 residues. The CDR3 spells CASSLVGDTQYF. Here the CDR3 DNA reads TGTGCCAGCAGCTTAGTCGGAGATACGCAGTATTTT.

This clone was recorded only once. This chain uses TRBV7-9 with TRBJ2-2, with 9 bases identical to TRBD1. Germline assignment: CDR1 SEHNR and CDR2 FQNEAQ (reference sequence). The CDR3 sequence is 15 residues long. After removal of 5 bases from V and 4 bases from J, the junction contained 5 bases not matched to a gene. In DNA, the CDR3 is TGTGCCAGCAGCCTCCTGACAGGGGGCACCGGGGAGCTGTTTTTT. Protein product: CASSLLTGGTGELFF.

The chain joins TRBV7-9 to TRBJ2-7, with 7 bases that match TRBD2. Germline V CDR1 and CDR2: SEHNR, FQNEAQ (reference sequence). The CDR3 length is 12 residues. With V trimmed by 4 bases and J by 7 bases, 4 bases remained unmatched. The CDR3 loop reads CASSSPGGEQYF. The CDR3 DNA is TGTGCCAGCAGCTCCCCGGGGGGAGAGCAGTACTTC. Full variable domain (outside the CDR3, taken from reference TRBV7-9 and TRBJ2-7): DTGVSQNPRHKITKRGQNVTFRCDPISEHNRLYWYRQTLGQGPEFLTYFQNEAQLEKSRLLSDRFSAERPKGSFSTLEIQRTEQGDSAMYLCASSSPGGEQYFGPGTRLTVT.

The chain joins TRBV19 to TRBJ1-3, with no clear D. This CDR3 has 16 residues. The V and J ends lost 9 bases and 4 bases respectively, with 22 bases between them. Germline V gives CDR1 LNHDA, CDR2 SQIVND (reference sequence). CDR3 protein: CASRSRGSLSGNTIYF. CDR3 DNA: TGTGCCAGCAGATCTCGGGGATCGCTCTCGGGAAACACCATATATTTT.

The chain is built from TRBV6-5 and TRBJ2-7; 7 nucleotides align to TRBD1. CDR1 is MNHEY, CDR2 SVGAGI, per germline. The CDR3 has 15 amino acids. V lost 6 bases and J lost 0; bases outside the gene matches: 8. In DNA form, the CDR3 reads TGTGCCAGCAGGGACAGGAGAATGAGCTCCTACGAGCAGTACTTC. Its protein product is CASRDRRMSSYEQYF.

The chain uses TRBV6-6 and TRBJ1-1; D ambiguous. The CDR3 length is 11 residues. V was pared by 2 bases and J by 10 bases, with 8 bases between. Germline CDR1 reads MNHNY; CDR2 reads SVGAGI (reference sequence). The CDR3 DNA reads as TGTGCCAGCAGTTACGAAGGGAGAGCTTTCTTT. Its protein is CASSYEGRAFF.

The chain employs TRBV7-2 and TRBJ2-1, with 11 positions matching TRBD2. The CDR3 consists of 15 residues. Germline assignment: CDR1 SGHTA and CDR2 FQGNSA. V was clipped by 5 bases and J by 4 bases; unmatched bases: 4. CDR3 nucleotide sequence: TGTGCCAGCAGCCAGACTAGCGGGGCATACAATGAGCAGTTCTTC. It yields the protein CASSQTSGAYNEQFF.

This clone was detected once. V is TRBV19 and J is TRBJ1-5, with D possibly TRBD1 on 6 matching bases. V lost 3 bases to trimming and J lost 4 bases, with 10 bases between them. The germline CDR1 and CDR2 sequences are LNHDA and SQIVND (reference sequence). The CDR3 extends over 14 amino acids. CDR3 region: CASSIQGINQPQHF. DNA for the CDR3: TGTGCCAGTAGTATCCAGGGGATAAATCAGCCCCAGCATTTT.

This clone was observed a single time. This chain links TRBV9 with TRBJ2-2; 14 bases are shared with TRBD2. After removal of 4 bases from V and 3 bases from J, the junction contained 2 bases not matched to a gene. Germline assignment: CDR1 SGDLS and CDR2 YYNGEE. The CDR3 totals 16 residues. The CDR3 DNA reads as TGTGCCAGCAGCCGACTAGCGGGGGGGTACACCGGGGAGCTGTTTTTT. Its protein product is CASSRLAGGYTGELFF.

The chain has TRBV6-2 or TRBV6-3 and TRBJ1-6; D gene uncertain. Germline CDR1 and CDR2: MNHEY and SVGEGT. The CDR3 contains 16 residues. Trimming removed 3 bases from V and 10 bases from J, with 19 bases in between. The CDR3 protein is CASSYLGGSVGSPLHF. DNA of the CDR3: TGTGCCAGCAGTTATTTGGGTGGATCGGTAGGATCACCCCTCCACTTT.

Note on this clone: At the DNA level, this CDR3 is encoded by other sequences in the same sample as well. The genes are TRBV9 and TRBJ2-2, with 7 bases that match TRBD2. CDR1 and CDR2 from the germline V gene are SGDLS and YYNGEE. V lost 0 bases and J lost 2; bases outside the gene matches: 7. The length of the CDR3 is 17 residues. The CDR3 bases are TGTGCCAGCAGCGTAGGCGGGCTAGCGGCTAACACCGGGGAGCTGTTTTTT. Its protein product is CASSVGGLAANTGELFF.

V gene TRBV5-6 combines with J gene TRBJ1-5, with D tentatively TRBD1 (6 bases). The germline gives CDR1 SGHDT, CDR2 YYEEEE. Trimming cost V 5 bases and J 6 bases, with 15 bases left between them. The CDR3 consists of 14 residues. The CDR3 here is CASSLQGGGQPQHF. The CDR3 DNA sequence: TGTGCCAGCAGTCTACAGGGCGGGGGTCAGCCCCAGCATTTT.

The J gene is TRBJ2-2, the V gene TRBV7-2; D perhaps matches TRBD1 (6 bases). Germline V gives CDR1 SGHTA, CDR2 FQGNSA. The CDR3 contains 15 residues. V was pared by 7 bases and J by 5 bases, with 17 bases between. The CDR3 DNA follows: TGTGCCAGCATCCTTTCAGGGGTCGGGACCGGGGAGCTGTTTTTT. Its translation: CASILSGVGTGELFF.

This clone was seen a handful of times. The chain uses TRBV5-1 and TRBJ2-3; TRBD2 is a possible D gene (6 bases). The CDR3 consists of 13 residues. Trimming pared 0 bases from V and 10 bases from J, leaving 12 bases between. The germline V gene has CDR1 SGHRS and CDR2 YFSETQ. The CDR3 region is CASSLDSRGSQYF. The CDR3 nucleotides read TGCGCCAGCAGCTTGGATTCTCGGGGGTCGCAGTATTTT.

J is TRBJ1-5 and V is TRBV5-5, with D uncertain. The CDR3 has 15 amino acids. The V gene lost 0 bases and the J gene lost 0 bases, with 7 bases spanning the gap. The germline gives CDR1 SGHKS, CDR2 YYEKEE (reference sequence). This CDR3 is CASSLVLNSNQPQHF. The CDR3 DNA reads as TGTGCCAGCAGCTTGGTACTGAATAGCAATCAGCCCCAGCATTTT.

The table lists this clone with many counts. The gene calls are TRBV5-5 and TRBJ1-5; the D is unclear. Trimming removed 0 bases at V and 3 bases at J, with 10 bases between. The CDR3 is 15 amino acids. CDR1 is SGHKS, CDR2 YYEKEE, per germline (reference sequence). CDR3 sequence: CASSLGGANNQPQHF. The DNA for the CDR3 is TGTGCCAGCAGCTTGGGGGGAGCCAACAATCAGCCCCAGCATTTT.

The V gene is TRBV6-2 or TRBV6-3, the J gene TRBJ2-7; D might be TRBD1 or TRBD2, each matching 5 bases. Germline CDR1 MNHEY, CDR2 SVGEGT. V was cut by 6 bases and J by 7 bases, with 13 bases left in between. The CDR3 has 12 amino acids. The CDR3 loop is CASSTPGQEQYF. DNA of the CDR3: TGTGCCAGCAGCACCCCGGGGCAAGAGCAGTACTTC.

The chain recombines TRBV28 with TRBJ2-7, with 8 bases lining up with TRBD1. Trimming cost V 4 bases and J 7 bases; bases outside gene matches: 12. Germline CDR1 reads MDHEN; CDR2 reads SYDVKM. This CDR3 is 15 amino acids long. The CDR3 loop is CASSSASTGGGEQYF. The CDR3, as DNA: TGTGCCAGCAGTTCGGCCTCCACAGGGGGTGGGGAGCAGTACTTC.

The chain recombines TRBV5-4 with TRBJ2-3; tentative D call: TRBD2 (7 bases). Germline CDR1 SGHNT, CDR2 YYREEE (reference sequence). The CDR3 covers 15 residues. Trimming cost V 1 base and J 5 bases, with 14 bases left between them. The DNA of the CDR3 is TGTGCCAGCAGCTTGTTGGGGGGGCCTATAGATACGCAGTATTTT. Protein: CASSLLGGPIDTQYF.

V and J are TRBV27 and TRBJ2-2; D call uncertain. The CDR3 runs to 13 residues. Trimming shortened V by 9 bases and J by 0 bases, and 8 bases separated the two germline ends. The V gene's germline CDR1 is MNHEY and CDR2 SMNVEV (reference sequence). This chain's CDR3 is CASLRANTGELFF. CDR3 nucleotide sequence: TGTGCCAGTCTCCGGGCGAACACCGGGGAGCTGTTTTTT.

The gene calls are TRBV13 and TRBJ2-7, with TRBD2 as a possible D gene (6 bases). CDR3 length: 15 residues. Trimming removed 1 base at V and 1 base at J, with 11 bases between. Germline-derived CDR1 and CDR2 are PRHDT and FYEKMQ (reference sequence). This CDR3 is CASSLDPAGSYEQYF. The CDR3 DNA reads TGTGCCAGCAGCTTAGACCCGGCGGGGTCCTACGAGCAGTACTTC. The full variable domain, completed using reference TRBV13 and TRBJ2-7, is AAGVIQSPRHLIKEKRETATLKCYPIPRHDTVYWYQQGPGQDPQFLISFYEKMQSDKGSIPDRFSAQQFSDYHSELNMSSLELGDSALYFCASSLDPAGSYEQYFGPGTRLTVT.